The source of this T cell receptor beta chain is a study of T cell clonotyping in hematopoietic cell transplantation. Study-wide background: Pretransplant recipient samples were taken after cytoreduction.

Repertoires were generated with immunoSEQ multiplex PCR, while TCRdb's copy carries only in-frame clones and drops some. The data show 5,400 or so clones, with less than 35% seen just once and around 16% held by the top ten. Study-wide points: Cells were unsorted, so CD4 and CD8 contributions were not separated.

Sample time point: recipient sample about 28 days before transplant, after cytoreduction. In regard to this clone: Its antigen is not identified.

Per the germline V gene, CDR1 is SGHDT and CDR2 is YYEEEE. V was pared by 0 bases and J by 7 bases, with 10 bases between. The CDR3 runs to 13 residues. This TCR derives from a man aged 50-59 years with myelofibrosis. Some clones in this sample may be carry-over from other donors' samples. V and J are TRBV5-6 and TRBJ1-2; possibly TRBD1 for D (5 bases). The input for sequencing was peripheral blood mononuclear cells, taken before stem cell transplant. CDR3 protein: CASSLVGGTGYTF. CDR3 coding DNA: TGTGCCAGCAGCTTGGTTGGAGGGACTGGCTACACCTTC.